The rows below give T cell receptor beta chains drawn from one sample of a study of T-cell memory formation after mild COVID-19. TCRdb fed the 5' RACE reads into MiXCR, producing one record per CDR3 protein. The sample gives about 340,000 distinct CDR3 sequences, roughly 15% of which show up once; 20% to 25% is in the top ten. What was sequenced was PBMCs or a T cell subset sorted from them (not recorded which). These TCRs come from a man between 18 and 35 years old who had mild COVID-19 (a few samples of this study predate the infection). Cell type and time point are not known. CDR3s include the opening cysteine and the closing phenylalanine or tryptophan. The order of the fields is D gene, V gene, J gene, clone size, CDR3 DNA, CDR3 protein. A D gene is named only where the DNA matches it firmly. Clone size appears in some rows only: once, few, many, or a class for an expanded clone.

>-|TRBV10-1|TRBJ2-7|few
TGCGCCAGCAGTGAAGGGGGAGACCCCTACGAGCAGTACTTC
CASSEGGDPYEQYF
>-|TRBV2|TRBJ1-1|-
TGTGCCAGCAGATATACAGGGTCCGAAGCTTTCTTT
CASRYTGSEAFF
>-|TRBV10-3|TRBJ2-3|many
TGTGCCATCAGTGAGTCAGGGGGGATAGATACGCAGTATTTT
CAISESGGIDTQYF
>-|TRBV4-1|TRBJ1-2|-
TGCGCCAGCAGCCAAGATGCTATGGGCGGGAACTATGGCTACACCTTC
CASSQDAMGGNYGYTF
>TRBD1|TRBV12-3/TRBV12-4|TRBJ2-3|-
TGTGCCAGCAGTACCGGGACAGGGGAGGCAGATACGCAGTATTTT
CASSTGTGEADTQYF
>-|TRBV5-5|TRBJ1-5|-
TGTGCCAGCAGCTTGTCGATGAGTCAGCCCCAGCATTTT
CASSLSMSQPQHF
>TRBD2|TRBV4-3|TRBJ2-3|-
TGCGCCAGCAGCCAAGACGCGGGGGGAAGCACAGATACGCAGTATTTT
CASSQDAGGSTDTQYF
>TRBD1|TRBV5-1|TRBJ1-1|-
TGCGCCAGCTCACAGGGGGCGAACACTGAAGCTTTCTTT
CASSQGANTEAFF
>TRBD2|TRBV19|TRBJ2-3|-
TGTGCCAGTAGTATAAGACTAGCAGATTCAGATACGCAGTATTTT
CASSIRLADSDTQYF
>-|TRBV7-2|TRBJ2-3|-
TGTGCCAGCAGCTTAGCGGCGGGGTGGGCAGATACGCAGTATTTT
CASSLAAGWADTQYF
>-|TRBV5-1|TRBJ1-1|-
TGCGCCAGCAGCAGCGTGGGGGGCGGAACTGAAGCTTTCTTT
CASSSVGGGTEAFF
>-|TRBV12-3/TRBV12-4|TRBJ2-5|few
TGTGCCAGCAGTCCCCGGGACTGGCAAGAGACCCAGTACTTC
CASSPRDWQETQYF
>TRBD2|TRBV18|TRBJ2-5|few
TGTGCCAGCTCACTAGCGGGGGGCCCGAAGGAGACCCAGTACTTC
CASSLAGGPKETQYF
>-|TRBV7-9|TRBJ2-2|-
TGTGCCAGCAGCCTCCAGAGGGAGCCGAACACCGGGGAGCTGTTTTTT
CASSLQREPNTGELFF
>-|TRBV7-9|TRBJ2-3|-
TGTGCCAGCAGCTTAAACACCCCGATAGATACGCAGTATTTT
CASSLNTPIDTQYF
>TRBD2|TRBV2|TRBJ2-2|-
TGTGCCAGCAGCGCTACGGGACTAGCGGGGGGGAACACCGGGGAGCTGTTTTTT
CASSATGLAGGNTGELFF
>-|TRBV18|TRBJ1-1|-
TGTGCCAGCTTTCTCTTAGGGTCAGGGGACACTGAAGCTTTCTTT
CASFLLGSGDTEAFF
>TRBD1|TRBV7-8|TRBJ2-3|few
TGTGCCAGCAGCCCCCGACAGGGGGCGAGGACAGATACGCAGTATTTT
CASSPRQGARTDTQYF
>-|TRBV7-2|TRBJ2-2|few
TGTGCCAGCAGCTTAGCGGACGGGGCAGGCACCGGGGAGCTGTTTTTT
CASSLADGAGTGELFF
>-|TRBV4-2|TRBJ2-2|-
TGTGCCAGCAGCCAGTTGGGGGCGGGGGATGTGAAAGGGGAGCTGTTTTTT
CASSQLGAGDVKGELFF
>-|TRBV7-3|TRBJ2-3|-
TGTGCCAGCAGCCGGGCAGGGCTCCCAGATACGCAGTATTTT
CASSRAGLPDTQYF
>-|TRBV4-3|TRBJ2-2|-
TGCGCCAGCAGCCACCCAGGACCCCTCGGGACCGGGGAGCTGTTTTTT
CASSHPGPLGTGELFF
>-|TRBV11-2|TRBJ2-7|few
TGTGCCAGCAAGCTACCGGGACAACCATTCTACGAGCAGTACTTC
CASKLPGQPFYEQYF
>-|TRBV6-4|TRBJ2-7|few
TGTGCCAGCAGTTTAGAATTGGGTGACGAGCAGTACTTC
CASSLELGDEQYF
>-|TRBV20-1|TRBJ2-3|-
TGCAGTGCTCCCTGGGGGTCTAGCACAGATACGCAGTATTTT
CSAPWGSSTDTQYF
>-|TRBV5-1|TRBJ2-5|-
TGCGCCAGCAGCTTGGGCGTTAGCACTGATTATCAAGAGACCCAGTACTTC
CASSLGVSTDYQETQYF
>-|TRBV5-1|TRBJ2-5|few
TGCGCCAGCAGCCTGCGGGGCTGGTACCAAGAGACCCAGTACTTC
CASSLRGWYQETQYF
>TRBD2|TRBV28|TRBJ2-6|-
TGTGCCACCACGGTGGGGGGGAGCTCTGGGGCCAACGTCCTGACTTTC
CATTVGGSSGANVLTF
>TRBD1|TRBV7-2|TRBJ2-5|-
TGTGCCAGCAGCCTCGCCGGACAGGGGGTAGAGACCCAGTACTTC
CASSLAGQGVETQYF
>-|TRBV7-2|TRBJ2-3|many
TGTGCCAGCAGTGGAGCCGGGCACACGATGGATACGCAGTATTTT
CASSGAGHTMDTQYF
>TRBD1|TRBV5-4|TRBJ2-3|-
TGTGCCAGCAGCTTGGAGGGGGCCCGGGTGGATACGCAGTATTTT
CASSLEGARVDTQYF
>TRBD2|TRBV6-2/TRBV6-3|TRBJ2-5|many
TGTGCCAGCAGTCCCCGGACTAGCGGGGTCCAGGAGACCCAGTACTTC
CASSPRTSGVQETQYF
>TRBD1|TRBV5-1|TRBJ2-3|few
TGCGCCAGCAGCGAGGCAGGGACAGGGAGCACAGATACGCAGTATTTT
CASSEAGTGSTDTQYF
>-|TRBV27|TRBJ1-2|many
TGTGCCAGCAGTCCTACCGGGGGTGCCTATGGCTACACCTTC
CASSPTGGAYGYTF
>-|TRBV20-1|TRBJ2-2|-
TGCAGTGCTAGAAAGGGCACGGCGAACACCGGGGAGCTGTTTTTT
CSARKGTANTGELFF
>-|TRBV11-2|TRBJ2-1|-
TGTGCCAGCAGTTCGGGGTTTCAAAAGTTCTTC
CASSSGFQKFF